The rows below give T cell receptor beta chains drawn from one sample of a study of blood T cell repertoires in COVID-19. Measured with immunoSEQ multiplex PCR; TCRdb has only the in-frame clones, and not every one. The sample has some 200,000 clones, about 85% seen once. Sequencing was performed on PBMCs or T cells enriched from blood (not recorded which). The source is a woman aged 25 to 39 who had recovered from COVID-19. CDR3s include the opening cysteine and the closing phenylalanine or tryptophan. Fields, in order: clone size, V gene, D gene, J gene, CDR3 DNA, CDR3 protein. A D gene is named only where the DNA matches it firmly. Size values are once, few and many counts, or a class for expanded clones, and some rows have none.

NA	TRBV28	NA	TRBJ1-1	TGTGCCAGCAGTTTATCCGGACAGAACACTGAAGCTTTCTTT	CASSLSGQNTEAFF
few	TRBV7-9	NA	TRBJ1-3	TGTGCCGGGCCCGACGCACGCTCTGGAAACACCATATATTTT	CAGPDARSGNTIYF
NA	TRBV12-5	NA	TRBJ2-6	TGTGCTAGTGGTTTGGTCGGTGTGCGGTCCGGGGCCAACGTCCTGACTTTC	CASGLVGVRSGANVLTF
NA	TRBV6-5	TRBD1	TRBJ1-2	TGTGCCGGAGAACCGGGACAGGGGAGTTATGGCTACACCTTC	CAGEPGQGSYGYTF
NA	TRBV9	TRBD1	TRBJ1-2	TGTGCCAGCAGCGTATCGCCCAGTCACAGGGGTGGCTACACCTTC	CASSVSPSHRGGYTF
NA	TRBV25-1	TRBD1	TRBJ1-4	TGTGCCAGCAGTAGGTCGTCCGGGACAGGGCTGAAACTGTTTTTT	CASSRSSGTGLKLFF
NA	TRBV2	TRBD1	TRBJ1-5	TGTGCCAGCAGCCCGGGACAGGGGGCTGGCCAGCCCCAGCATTTT	CASSPGQGAGQPQHF
NA	TRBV3-1/TRBV3-2	NA	TRBJ2-7	TGTGCCAGCAGCCAAGCCGGCGGCTACGAGCAGTACTTC	CASSQAGGYEQYF
NA	TRBV11-2	NA	TRBJ1-1	TGTGCCAGCAGCTTAGATCCGAGGGGGACTGAAGCTTTCTTT	CASSLDPRGTEAFF
NA	TRBV7-2	NA	TRBJ1-1	TGTGCCAGCAGCTTGGGCAGCAACACTGAAGCTTTCTTT	CASSLGSNTEAFF
NA	TRBV18	NA	TRBJ2-2	TGTGCCAGCTCACCACGCAGGGATGTCAACACCGGGGAGCTGTTTTTT	CASSPRRDVNTGELFF
NA	TRBV19	TRBD1	TRBJ2-5	TGTGCCAGTAGAGAAAACAGGGGAGCGGAGACCCAGTACTTC	CASRENRGAETQYF
few	TRBV7-3	NA	TRBJ1-1	TGTGCCAGCAGCTTAGCCAGGGCCACTGAAGCTTTCTTT	CASSLARATEAFF
NA	TRBV4-1	TRBD2	TRBJ2-7	TGCGCCAGCAGTTCCCTTCGGGGGGGCTACGAGCAGTACTTC	CASSSLRGGYEQYF
NA	TRBV4-2	NA	TRBJ2-2	TGTGCCAGCAGCCGAGGACAGTTTAATACCGGGGAGCTGTTTTTT	CASSRGQFNTGELFF
NA	TRBV9	TRBD2	TRBJ2-1	TGTGCCAGCAGCCCCCGCCTAGCGGGGGGTTACAATGAGCAGTTCTTC	CASSPRLAGGYNEQFF
NA	TRBV5-1	TRBD1	TRBJ2-1	TGCGCCAGCAGCTGGGTAAGGACAGGGGGCTACAATGAGCAGTTCTTC	CASSWVRTGGYNEQFF
NA	TRBV5-6	NA	TRBJ2-7	TGTGCCAGCAGCTTGTGGGGGGGCCACCCCGACGAGCAGTACTTC	CASSLWGGHPDEQYF
NA	TRBV3-1/TRBV3-2	TRBD1	TRBJ2-5	TGTGCCAGCAGCCACGGGACAGGGGGAGAGACCCAGTACTTC	CASSHGTGGETQYF
NA	TRBV19	TRBD1	TRBJ1-1	TGTGCCAGTAGTATGGGGGACAGGGGGCGGAACACTGAAGCTTTCTTT	CASSMGDRGRNTEAFF
NA	TRBV4-3	TRBD1	TRBJ1-2	TGCGCCAGCAGCCAAGATTCGGACAGGGGGGGCTATGGCTACACCTTC	CASSQDSDRGGYGYTF
NA	TRBV9	NA	TRBJ1-3	TGTGCCAGCAGCGTAGGGGCCGAAAACACCATATATTTT	CASSVGAENTIYF
once	TRBV7-9	NA	TRBJ2-5	TGTGCCAGCAGCCTCACGCAGACAGCAATCCAAGAGACCCAGTACTTC	CASSLTQTAIQETQYF
few	TRBV6-4	TRBD1	TRBJ1-1	TGTGCCAGCAGTGAAGGGGCAGGGGGCGCCCCCACTGAAGCTTTCTTT	CASSEGAGGAPTEAFF
NA	TRBV3-1/TRBV3-2	TRBD2	TRBJ2-3	TGTGCCAGCAGTATAGCGGGGGGGCCGGCAGATACGCAGTATTTT	CASSIAGGPADTQYF
NA	TRBV18	TRBD1	TRBJ1-1	TGTGCCAGCTCACCTTGGACAGGGGAGAACACTGAAGCTTTCTTT	CASSPWTGENTEAFF
NA	TRBV4-3	TRBD1	TRBJ1-1	TGCGCCAGCAGCCAAGCCCCTGCCCAGGGGGCAATGAACACTGAAGCTTTCTTT	CASSQAPAQGAMNTEAFF
NA	TRBV11-3	NA	TRBJ2-3	TGTGCCAGCAGCTTATCTCGGGGCACAGATACGCAGTATTTT	CASSLSRGTDTQYF
NA	TRBV2	TRBD1	TRBJ2-7	TGTGCCAGCAGAGGACAGGGCTACGAGCAGTACTTC	CASRGQGYEQYF
NA	TRBV4-1	NA	TRBJ1-1	TGCGCCAGCAACGGACACCCTAGATCCACTGAAGCTTTCTTT	CASNGHPRSTEAFF
NA	TRBV5-5	NA	TRBJ1-6	TGTGCCAGCAGCTTGAACTTAAGGGGCGATAATTCACCCCTCCACTTT	CASSLNLRGDNSPLHF
NA	TRBV13	TRBD1	TRBJ2-1	TGTGCCAGCAGCTTAGCGGGCAGGGGGCGGTCCAATGAGCAGTTCTTC	CASSLAGRGRSNEQFF
NA	TRBV5-1	NA	TRBJ1-6	TGCGCCAGCAGCTTGGTTGTCAGGGGCGAATCACCCCTCCACTTT	CASSLVVRGESPLHF
NA	TRBV7-3	TRBD2	TRBJ2-1	TGTGCCAGCAGCCCTGGACTAGCGGGGGGCGATGAGCAGTTCTTC	CASSPGLAGGDEQFF
NA	TRBV11-2	TRBD1	TRBJ1-6	TGTGCCAGCAACCCGGACAGGGCCAATAATTCACCCCTCCACTTT	CASNPDRANNSPLHF
NA	TRBV5-1	TRBD1	TRBJ2-4	TGCGCCAGCAGCATCGGACAGGGAGACATTCAGTACTTC	CASSIGQGDIQYF
NA	TRBV7-6	NA	TRBJ1-2	TGTGCCAGCAGCCCCTTACCGGGACATCTTGATGCTGGCTACACCTTC	CASSPLPGHLDAGYTF
NA	TRBV19	TRBD1	TRBJ1-5	TGTGCCAGTAGATCTAGTGGGACAGGGAGTTTTAGCAATCAGCCCCAGCATTTT	CASRSSGTGSFSNQPQHF
NA	TRBV4-3	NA	TRBJ1-2	TGCGCCAGCAGCCACGTACAGGGATATGGCTACACCTTC	CASSHVQGYGYTF
NA	TRBV7-9	TRBD1	TRBJ2-7	TGTGCCAGCAGCTTACTCCCCGGGACAGGGAGGCGCGAGCAGTACTTC	CASSLLPGTGRREQYF
NA	TRBV7-9	TRBD2	TRBJ2-1	TGTGCCAGCAGCTTAGTCGGCGGGGGAGCCTACAATGAGCAGTTCTTC	CASSLVGGGAYNEQFF
NA	TRBV5-1	NA	TRBJ2-2	TGCGCCAGCAGCTTGGGGGTAAGGCAGCCGGGCACCGGGGAGCTGTTTTTT	CASSLGVRQPGTGELFF
NA	TRBV19	NA	TRBJ2-1	TGTGCCAGCCGCCCAGGGGCTAACGCCTACAATGAGCAGTTCTTC	CASRPGANAYNEQFF
NA	TRBV6-5	NA	TRBJ2-2	TGTGCCAGCTCTGGGCGCTCGAACACCGGGGAGCTGTTTTTT	CASSGRSNTGELFF
NA	TRBV7-9	NA	TRBJ2-5	TGTGCCAGCAGCTTAGGGGCGGGGTCCCAAGAGACCCAGTACTTC	CASSLGAGSQETQYF
NA	TRBV7-2	TRBD2	TRBJ2-5	TGTGCCAGCAGCTTCAGGCGTCTAGCGGGCGGCCTCCAAGAGACCCAGTACTTC	CASSFRRLAGGLQETQYF
NA	TRBV11-2	TRBD1	TRBJ1-1	TGTGCCAGCAGCTCCGGACAGGGGGCTGCTGAAGCTTTCTTT	CASSSGQGAAEAFF
NA	TRBV27	NA	TRBJ1-4	TGTGCCAGCAGTCCCTACGGGGGGGGATTTGAAAAACTGTTTTTT	CASSPYGGGFEKLFF